This T cell receptor beta chain was recovered during a study of human T cells and chemical hapten exposure. The wider study: Slight volume differences across pooled libraries mainly accounted for varying per-sample TCR yields.

Germline V gene lookup returns CDR1 SGHAT and CDR2 FQNNGV. The length of the CDR3 is 17 residues. Individual cDNA molecules in this library carried unique molecular identifiers. In the source study's methods: Per sample, the median was approximately 96,000 TCRs, with values from around 20,000 to 690,000. TCRdb reprocessed the reads via MiXCR and lists one record per CDR3 protein. The authors' filters were not applied to this entry. The sample carries 95,000 to 150,000 distinct CDR3 sequences, over 6.5% recorded once. Total RNA extraction was carried out from unfractionated whole blood. General study findings and limits: TCRs at a frequency above 1 in 1000 stayed unchanged with DPC sensitization.

Regarding this clonotype: Its matching antigen is unknown. A read error may produce the germline difference seen at one junction end.

The chain uses TRBV11-2 and TRBJ2-1, with 9 bases fitting TRBD2. The origin of this receptor is a human donor in good health. Some clones in this sample may be carry-over from other donors' samples. The source material was whole blood. CDR3 amino acids: CTSSLGFRAGGSNEQFF. CDR3 nucleotide sequence: TGTACCAGCAGCTTAGGGTTCCGGGCGGGAGGGAGTAATGAGCAGTTCTTC. Together with reference TRBV11-2 and TRBJ2-1, the CDR3 gives the full variable domain: EAGVAQSPRYKIIEKRQSVAFWCNPISGHATLYWYQQILGQGPKLLIQFQNNGVVDDSQLPKDRFSAERLKGVDSTLKIQPAKLEDSAVYLCTSSLGFRAGGSNEQFFGPGTRLTVL.